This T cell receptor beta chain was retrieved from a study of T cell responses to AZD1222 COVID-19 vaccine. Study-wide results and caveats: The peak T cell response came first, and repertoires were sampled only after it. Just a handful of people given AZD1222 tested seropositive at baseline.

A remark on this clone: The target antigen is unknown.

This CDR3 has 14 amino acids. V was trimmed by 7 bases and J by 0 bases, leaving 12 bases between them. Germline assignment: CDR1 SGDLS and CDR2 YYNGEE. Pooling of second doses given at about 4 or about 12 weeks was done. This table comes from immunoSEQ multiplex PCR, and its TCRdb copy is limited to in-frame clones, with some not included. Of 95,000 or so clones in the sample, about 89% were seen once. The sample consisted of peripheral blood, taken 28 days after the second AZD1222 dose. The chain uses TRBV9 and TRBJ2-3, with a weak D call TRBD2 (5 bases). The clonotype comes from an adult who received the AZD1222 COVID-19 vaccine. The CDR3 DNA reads TGTGCCAGCGGAATGAGGGAAAGCACAGATACGCAGTATTTT. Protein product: CASGMRESTDTQYF.